This paragraph covers one TCR beta chain sequence. These data come from a study of blood T cell repertoires in COVID-19. As for the study in general: Whether acute or convalescent, the COVID-19 samples came from the United States, Italy and Spain. The cDNA or gDNA used as material had been derived from T cells, B-cell-depleted T cells, or PBMCs.

With 3 bases removed from V and 3 bases from J, the gap between germline ends came to 12 bases. Germline assignment: CDR1 DFQATT and CDR2 SNEGSKA (reference sequence). The CDR3 is 14 residues long. Source study methods: The assay estimated nucleated cells by amplifying reference gene primers. Clones were sequenced by immunoSEQ multiplex PCR, and TCRdb holds only the in-frame ones, with some missing. The V and J calls and clone size are taken from that table; D and trimming were inferred from the DNA. The sample lists tens of thousands of clones, roughly 84% occurring once. Material for sequencing was peripheral blood. This clonotype originated in a man aged 50 to 59 with active COVID-19. The chain joins TRBV20-1 to TRBJ1-5; D is unresolved. Here the CDR3 reads CSASPGLINQPQHF. The DNA for the CDR3 is TGCAGTGCTAGTCCCGGACTGATCAATCAGCCCCAGCATTTT.